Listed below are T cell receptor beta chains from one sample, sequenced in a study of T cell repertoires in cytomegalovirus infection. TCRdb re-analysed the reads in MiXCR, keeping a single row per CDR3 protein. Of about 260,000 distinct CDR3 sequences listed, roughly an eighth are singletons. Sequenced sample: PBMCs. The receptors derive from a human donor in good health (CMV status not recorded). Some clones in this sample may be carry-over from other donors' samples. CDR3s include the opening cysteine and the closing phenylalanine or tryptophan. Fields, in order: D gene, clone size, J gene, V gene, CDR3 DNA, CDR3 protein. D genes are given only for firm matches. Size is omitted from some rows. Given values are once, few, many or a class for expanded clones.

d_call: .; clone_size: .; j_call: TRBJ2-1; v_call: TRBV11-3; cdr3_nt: TGTGCCAGCAGCTTAGATGGCTATGAGCAGTTCTTC; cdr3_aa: CASSLDGYEQFF
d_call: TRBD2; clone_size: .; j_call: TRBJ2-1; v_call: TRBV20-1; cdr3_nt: TGCAGTGTTAGAGGACTAGCGGGGATATACAATGAGCAGTTCTTC; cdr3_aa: CSVRGLAGIYNEQFF
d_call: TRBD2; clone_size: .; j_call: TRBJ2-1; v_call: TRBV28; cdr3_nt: TGTGCCAGCAGTTCCCGCGGGACTAGCAGAAATGAGCAGTTCTTC; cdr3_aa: CASSSRGTSRNEQFF
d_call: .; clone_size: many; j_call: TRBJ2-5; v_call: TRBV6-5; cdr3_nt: TGTGCCAGCAGTCAGACAGTACAAGCGACCCAGTACTTC; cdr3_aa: CASSQTVQATQYF
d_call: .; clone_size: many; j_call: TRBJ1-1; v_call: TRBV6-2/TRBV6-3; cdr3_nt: TGTGCCAGCAGTTACTACTATACGGGGAGCACTGAAGCTTTCTTT; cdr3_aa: CASSYYYTGSTEAFF
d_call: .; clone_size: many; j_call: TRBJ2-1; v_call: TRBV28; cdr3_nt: TGTGCACGCAAAACCGCCGGGACCTCTAATGAGCAGTTCTTC; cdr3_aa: CARKTAGTSNEQFF
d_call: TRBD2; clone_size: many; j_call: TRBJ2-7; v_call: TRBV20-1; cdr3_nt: TGCAGTGCTAGAGATTGGGCTAGCGGCAACTACGAGCAGTACTTC; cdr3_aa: CSARDWASGNYEQYF
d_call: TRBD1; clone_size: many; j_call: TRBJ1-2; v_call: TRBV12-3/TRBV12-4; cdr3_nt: TGTGCCAGCAGGAACGGCAGGGGGCCGAGCTATGGCTACACCTTC; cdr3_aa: CASRNGRGPSYGYTF
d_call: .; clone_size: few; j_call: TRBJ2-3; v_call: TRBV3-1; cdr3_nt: TGTGCCAGCAGCCAACTACCCCTGGGGTCAGATACGCAGTATTTT; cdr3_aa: CASSQLPLGSDTQYF
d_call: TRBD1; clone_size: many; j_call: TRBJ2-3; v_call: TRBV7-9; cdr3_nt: TGTGCCAGCCAACCGGGACAGGATTTTTTCGGTACGCAGTATTTT; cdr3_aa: CASQPGQDFFGTQYF
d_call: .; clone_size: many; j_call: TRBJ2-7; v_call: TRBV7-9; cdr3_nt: TGTGCCAGCAGCCATAACCGGGGCAACGAGCAGTACTTC; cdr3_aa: CASSHNRGNEQYF
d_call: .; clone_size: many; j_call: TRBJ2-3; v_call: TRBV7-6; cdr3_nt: TGTGCCAGCAGCTTAGGAGCAGGGGGACTCACAGATACGCAGTATTTT; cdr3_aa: CASSLGAGGLTDTQYF
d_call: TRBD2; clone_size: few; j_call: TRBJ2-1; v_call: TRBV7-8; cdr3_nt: TGTGCCAGCAGCTGGACTAGTAACTCCTACAATGAGCAGTTCTTC; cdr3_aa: CASSWTSNSYNEQFF
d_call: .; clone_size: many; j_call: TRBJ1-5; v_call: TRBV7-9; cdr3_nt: TGTGCCAGCAGCTTAATGGGCAGAAATCAGCCCCAGCATTTT; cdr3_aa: CASSLMGRNQPQHF
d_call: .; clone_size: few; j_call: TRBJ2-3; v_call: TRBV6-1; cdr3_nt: TGTGCCAGCAGCCGAGGCGGGCTGACAGATACGCAGTATTTT; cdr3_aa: CASSRGGLTDTQYF
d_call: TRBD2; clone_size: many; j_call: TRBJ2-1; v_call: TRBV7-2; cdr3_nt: TGTGCCAGCAGCTTAGGGACTAGCGGGAGCAATGAGCAGTTCTTC; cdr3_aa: CASSLGTSGSNEQFF
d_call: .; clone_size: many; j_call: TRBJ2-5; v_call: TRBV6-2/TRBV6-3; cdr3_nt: TGTGCCAGCGGCCCCGGGGGTGTAGGGGAGACCCAGTACTTC; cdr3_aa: CASGPGGVGETQYF
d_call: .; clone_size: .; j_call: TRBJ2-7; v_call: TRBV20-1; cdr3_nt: TGCAGTGCTTCTCAGACTGACTACGAGCAGTACTTC; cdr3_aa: CSASQTDYEQYF
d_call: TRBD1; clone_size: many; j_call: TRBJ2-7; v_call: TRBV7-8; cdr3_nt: TGTGCCAGCAGCTTAGTAGGGGGCAGGGGAGACGAGCAGTACTTC; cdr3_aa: CASSLVGGRGDEQYF
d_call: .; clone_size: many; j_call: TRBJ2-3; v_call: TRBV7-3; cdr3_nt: TGTGCCAGCAGCCCCCGAGGGACCGTCACAGATACGCAGTATTTT; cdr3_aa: CASSPRGTVTDTQYF
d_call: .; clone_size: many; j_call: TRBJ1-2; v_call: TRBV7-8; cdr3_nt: TGTGCCGTACTACAGGTCCTGGGGGACTATGGCTACACCTTC; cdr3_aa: CAVLQVLGDYGYTF
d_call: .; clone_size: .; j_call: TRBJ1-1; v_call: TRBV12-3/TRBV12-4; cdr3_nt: TGTGCCAGCAGTTTATTGGATGAGGGTGAAGCTTTCTTT; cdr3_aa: CASSLLDEGEAFF
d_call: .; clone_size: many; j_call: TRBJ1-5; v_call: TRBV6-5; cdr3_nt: TGTGCCAGCAGTTACCGTCAGGGAGGTAATCAGCCCCAGCATTTT; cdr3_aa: CASSYRQGGNQPQHF
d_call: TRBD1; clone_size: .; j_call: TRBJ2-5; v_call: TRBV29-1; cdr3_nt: TGCAGCGTGAACGACAGGGAAGAGACCCAGTACTTC; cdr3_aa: CSVNDREETQYF
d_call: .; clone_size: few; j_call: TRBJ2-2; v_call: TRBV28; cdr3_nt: TGTGCCAGCAGTTTACGACAGAGCGCCGGGGAGCTGTTTTTT; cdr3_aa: CASSLRQSAGELFF
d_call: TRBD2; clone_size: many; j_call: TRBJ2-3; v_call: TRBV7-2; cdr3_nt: TGTGCCAGCAGCTTCCTTAGCGGGGAGCGCACAGATACGCAGTATTTT; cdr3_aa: CASSFLSGERTDTQYF
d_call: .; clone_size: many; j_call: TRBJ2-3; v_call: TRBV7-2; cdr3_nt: TGTGCCAGCAGCCTTCGGGGGAGCGGTAGCACAGATACGCAGTATTTT; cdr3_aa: CASSLRGSGSTDTQYF
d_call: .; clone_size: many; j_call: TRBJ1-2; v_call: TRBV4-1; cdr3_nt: TGCGCCAGCAGCCAAGGGGTCGGGGGCCGAAGGAACTACACCTTC; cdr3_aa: CASSQGVGGRRNYTF
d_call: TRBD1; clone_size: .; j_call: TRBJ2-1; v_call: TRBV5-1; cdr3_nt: TGCGCCAGCAGCTCCACTGGGACAGGGGCGAATGAGCAGTTCTTC; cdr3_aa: CASSSTGTGANEQFF
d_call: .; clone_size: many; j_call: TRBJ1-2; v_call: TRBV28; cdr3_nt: TGTGCCAGCAGTTCCCCGAGGGGGTTTAACTATGGCTACACCTTC; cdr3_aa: CASSSPRGFNYGYTF
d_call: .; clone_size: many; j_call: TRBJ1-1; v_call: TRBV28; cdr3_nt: TGTGCCAGCAGTTTGCGGGTCGTTGAAGCTTTCTTT; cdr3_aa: CASSLRVVEAFF
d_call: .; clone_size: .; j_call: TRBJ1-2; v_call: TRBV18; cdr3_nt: TGTGCCAGCTCACCAAGTGTAAAGGACTATGGCTACACCTTC; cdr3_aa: CASSPSVKDYGYTF
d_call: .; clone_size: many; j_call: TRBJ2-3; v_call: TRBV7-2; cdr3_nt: TGTGCCAGCAGCGTGGACTACTTAAGCACAGATACGCAGTATTTT; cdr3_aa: CASSVDYLSTDTQYF
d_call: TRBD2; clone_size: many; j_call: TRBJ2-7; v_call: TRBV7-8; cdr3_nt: TGTGCCAGCAGCTCCGCGGGAGGCCTTGCCTACGAGCAGTACTTC; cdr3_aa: CASSSAGGLAYEQYF
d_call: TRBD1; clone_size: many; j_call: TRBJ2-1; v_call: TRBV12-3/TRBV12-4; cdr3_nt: TGTGCCAGCAGTTTAGGGGGACAGTCCTACAATGAGCAGTTCTTC; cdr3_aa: CASSLGGQSYNEQFF
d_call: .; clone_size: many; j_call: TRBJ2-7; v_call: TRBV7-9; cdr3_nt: TGTGCCAGCAGAGGGGAGGTCTCGTACGAGCAGTACTTC; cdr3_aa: CASRGEVSYEQYF
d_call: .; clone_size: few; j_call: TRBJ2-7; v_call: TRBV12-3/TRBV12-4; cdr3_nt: TGTGCCAGCGCGGGACCCAGCTCCTACGAGCAGTACTTC; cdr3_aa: CASAGPSSYEQYF
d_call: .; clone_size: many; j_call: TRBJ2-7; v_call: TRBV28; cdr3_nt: TGTGCCAGCAGTTTTCTGGGCAGCTCCTACGAGCAGTACTTC; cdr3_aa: CASSFLGSSYEQYF
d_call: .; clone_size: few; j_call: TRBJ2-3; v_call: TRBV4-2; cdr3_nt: TGTGCCAGCAGCCAAGATTCCAGGGACGGCACAGATACGCAGTATTTT; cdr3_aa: CASSQDSRDGTDTQYF
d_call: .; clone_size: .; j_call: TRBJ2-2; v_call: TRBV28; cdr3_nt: TGTGCCAGCAGAACCCATGCCGGGGAGCTGTTTTTT; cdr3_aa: CASRTHAGELFF